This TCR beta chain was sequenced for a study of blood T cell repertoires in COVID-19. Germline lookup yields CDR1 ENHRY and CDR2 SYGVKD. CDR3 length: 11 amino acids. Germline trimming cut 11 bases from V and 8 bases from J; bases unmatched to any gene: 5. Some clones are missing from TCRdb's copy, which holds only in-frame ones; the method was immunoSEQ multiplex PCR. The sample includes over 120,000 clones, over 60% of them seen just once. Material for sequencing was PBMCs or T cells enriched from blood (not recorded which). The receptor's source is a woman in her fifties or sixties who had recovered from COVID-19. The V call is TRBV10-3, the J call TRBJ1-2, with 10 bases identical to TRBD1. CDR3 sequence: CALGTGVGYTF. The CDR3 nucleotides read TGTGCCCTCGGGACAGGGGTCGGCTACACCTTC.